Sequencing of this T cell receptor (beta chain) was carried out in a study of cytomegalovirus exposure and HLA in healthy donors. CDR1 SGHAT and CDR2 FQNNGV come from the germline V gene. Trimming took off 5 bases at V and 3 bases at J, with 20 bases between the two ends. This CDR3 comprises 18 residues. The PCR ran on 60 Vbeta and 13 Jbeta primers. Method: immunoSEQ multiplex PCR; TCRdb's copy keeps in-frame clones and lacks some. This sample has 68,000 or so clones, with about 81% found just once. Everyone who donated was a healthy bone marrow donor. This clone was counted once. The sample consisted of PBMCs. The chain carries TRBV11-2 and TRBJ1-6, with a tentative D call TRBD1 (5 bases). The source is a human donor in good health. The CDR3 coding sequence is TGTGCCAGCAGCCTCCTCCGGTGGCGGGGGATCTATAATTCACCCCTCCACTTT. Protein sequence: CASSLLRWRGIYNSPLHF.